This is a list of T cell receptor beta chains from one sample in a study of blood T cell repertoires in COVID-19. Generated by immunoSEQ multiplex PCR, the TCRdb table keeps only in-frame clones and is missing some. The table has around 480,000 clones, about 90% seen once. Sequencing was carried out using PBMCs or T cells enriched from blood (not recorded which). These receptors came from a young woman who had recovered from COVID-19. The CDR3 runs from the conserved cysteine through the conserved F or W. The order of the fields is CDR3 DNA, CDR3 protein, V gene, J gene, D gene, clone size. A D gene is named only where the DNA matches it firmly. Rows may omit the clone size; those that give it use once, few, many or a size class.

CDR3 DNA: TGTGCCAGCAAACCGGGACAGGGCCACTCTCTTAATTCACCCCTCCACTTT
CDR3 protein: CASKPGQGHSLNSPLHF
V gene: TRBV28
J gene: TRBJ1-6
D gene: TRBD1
clone size: once

CDR3 DNA: TGTGCCTGGAGTTGGGCGGATAGGGGTTCCTACAATGAGCAGTTCTTC
CDR3 protein: CAWSWADRGSYNEQFF
V gene: TRBV30
J gene: TRBJ2-1
D gene: NA
clone size: NA

CDR3 DNA: TGTGCCAGCAGTGAAGGAGAAGAGAATGAAAAACTGTTTTTT
CDR3 protein: CASSEGEENEKLFF
V gene: TRBV6-1
J gene: TRBJ1-4
D gene: NA
clone size: NA

CDR3 DNA: TGTGCTAGTGGTTTGGTACCCCATCTCTACCGGGACAGGGATAACAATGAGCAGTTCTTC
CDR3 protein: CASGLVPHLYRDRDNNEQFF
V gene: TRBV12-5
J gene: TRBJ2-1
D gene: TRBD1
clone size: NA

CDR3 DNA: TGCGCCAGCAGCTTTCCTGTAGCGGGGGCCGATTACGAGCAGTACTTC
CDR3 protein: CASSFPVAGADYEQYF
V gene: TRBV5-1
J gene: TRBJ2-7
D gene: TRBD2
clone size: once

CDR3 DNA: TGCGCCAGCAGCCATGAATATAGCGGGGAGCTGTTTTTT
CDR3 protein: CASSHEYSGELFF
V gene: TRBV5-1
J gene: TRBJ2-2
D gene: NA
clone size: NA

CDR3 DNA: TGTGCCAGCAGCCCTCGGGCGGGGGCCATTCAAGAGACCCAGTACTTC
CDR3 protein: CASSPRAGAIQETQYF
V gene: TRBV7-6
J gene: TRBJ2-5
D gene: NA
clone size: NA

CDR3 DNA: TGTGCCAGCAGCTTGGCGGGGTCGGTCACAGATACGCAGTATTTT
CDR3 protein: CASSLAGSVTDTQYF
V gene: TRBV5-4
J gene: TRBJ2-3
D gene: NA
clone size: once

CDR3 DNA: TGCGCCAGCAGCCAAGGGGTACTAGCGAGGGAGACCCAGTACTTC
CDR3 protein: CASSQGVLARETQYF
V gene: TRBV4-1
J gene: TRBJ2-5
D gene: TRBD2
clone size: NA

CDR3 DNA: TGTGCCAGCAGCCTCCGGGACTACCTGAACACCGGGGAGCTGTTTTTT
CDR3 protein: CASSLRDYLNTGELFF
V gene: TRBV7-8
J gene: TRBJ2-2
D gene: TRBD2
clone size: NA

CDR3 DNA: TGTGCCAGCAGCCAAGAAAGAGCGGGGGGTACAGATACGCAGTATTTT
CDR3 protein: CASSQERAGGTDTQYF
V gene: TRBV4-2
J gene: TRBJ2-3
D gene: TRBD2
clone size: NA

CDR3 DNA: TGTGCCAGCAGTTTACCGGGCAGGGCGGAGGGGCCCCAGCATTTT
CDR3 protein: CASSLPGRAEGPQHF
V gene: TRBV28
J gene: TRBJ1-5
D gene: NA
clone size: NA

CDR3 DNA: TGTGCCAGCAGCCGGGACAGGGGAACGAAGGAGCAGTACTTC
CDR3 protein: CASSRDRGTKEQYF
V gene: TRBV3-1/TRBV3-2
J gene: TRBJ2-7
D gene: TRBD1
clone size: NA

CDR3 DNA: TGTGCCAGCAGTGAAGACCGGAGGGTGTTGACGACTAATGAAAAACTGTTTTTT
CDR3 protein: CASSEDRRVLTTNEKLFF
V gene: TRBV6-1
J gene: TRBJ1-4
D gene: NA
clone size: NA

CDR3 DNA: TGTGCCAGCAGTACCGGGACTTACACTGAAGCTTTCTTT
CDR3 protein: CASSTGTYTEAFF
V gene: TRBV27
J gene: TRBJ1-1
D gene: NA
clone size: NA

CDR3 DNA: TGCGCCAGCAGCTTGGCTCCCGGGACTAGCGGGGGGGGGACAGATACGCAGTATTTT
CDR3 protein: CASSLAPGTSGGGTDTQYF
V gene: TRBV5-1
J gene: TRBJ2-3
D gene: TRBD2
clone size: NA

CDR3 DNA: TGTGCCAGCCTGGAGAGGATCGTGGGTACGCAGTATTTT
CDR3 protein: CASLERIVGTQYF
V gene: TRBV11-2
J gene: TRBJ2-3
D gene: NA
clone size: NA

CDR3 DNA: TGTGCCAGCAGCGCAAACACAGGGGAGCATGGCTACACCTTC
CDR3 protein: CASSANTGEHGYTF
V gene: TRBV7-9
J gene: TRBJ1-2
D gene: TRBD1
clone size: NA

CDR3 DNA: TGTGCCAGCAGGTGGGCTAGCGGTGGCTACGAGCAGTACTTC
CDR3 protein: CASRWASGGYEQYF
V gene: TRBV27
J gene: TRBJ2-7
D gene: TRBD2
clone size: NA

CDR3 DNA: TGTGCCAGCAAACAGGGGGCCGTAGCTAATGAAAAACTGTTTTTT
CDR3 protein: CASKQGAVANEKLFF
V gene: TRBV2
J gene: TRBJ1-4
D gene: TRBD1
clone size: NA

CDR3 DNA: TGTGCCAGCAGCCCCCCCGGGGGAGGGGTAGCGAGAACCGGGGAGCTGTTTTTT
CDR3 protein: CASSPPGGGVARTGELFF
V gene: TRBV7-2
J gene: TRBJ2-2
D gene: TRBD2
clone size: once

CDR3 DNA: TGTGCCAGCAGTTATTTCCCGGGACAGGGACAAGAGACCCAGTACTTC
CDR3 protein: CASSYFPGQGQETQYF
V gene: TRBV5-5
J gene: TRBJ2-5
D gene: TRBD1
clone size: few

CDR3 DNA: TGTGCCAGCAGCCAAGCGATGGCGGGCCACGAACAGGATACGCAGTATTTT
CDR3 protein: CASSQAMAGHEQDTQYF
V gene: TRBV3-1/TRBV3-2
J gene: TRBJ2-3
D gene: NA
clone size: NA

CDR3 DNA: TGTGCCACCATGGGACAGGATGGCTACACCTTC
CDR3 protein: CATMGQDGYTF
V gene: TRBV24-1
J gene: TRBJ1-2
D gene: TRBD1
clone size: NA

CDR3 DNA: TGTGCCAGCAGTTACCTACGGGACTATGGCTACACCTTC
CDR3 protein: CASSYLRDYGYTF
V gene: TRBV6-5
J gene: TRBJ1-2
D gene: NA
clone size: NA

CDR3 DNA: TGTGCCAGCAGCCCTTTACAGGGTTCGAACACTGAAGCTTTCTTT
CDR3 protein: CASSPLQGSNTEAFF
V gene: TRBV5-6
J gene: TRBJ1-1
D gene: NA
clone size: NA

CDR3 DNA: TGCGCCAGCAGTGAGTCGTTTAGTACCCCAAATGAAAAACTGTTTTTT
CDR3 protein: CASSESFSTPNEKLFF
V gene: TRBV10-2
J gene: TRBJ1-4
D gene: NA
clone size: NA

CDR3 DNA: TGTGCCAGCAGCCAAGTAGGGGACACTGAAGCTTTCTTT
CDR3 protein: CASSQVGDTEAFF
V gene: TRBV14
J gene: TRBJ1-1
D gene: NA
clone size: NA

CDR3 DNA: TGTGCCAGCAGTTCACCGACTAGCACAGATACGCAGTATTTT
CDR3 protein: CASSSPTSTDTQYF
V gene: TRBV27
J gene: TRBJ2-3
D gene: NA
clone size: NA